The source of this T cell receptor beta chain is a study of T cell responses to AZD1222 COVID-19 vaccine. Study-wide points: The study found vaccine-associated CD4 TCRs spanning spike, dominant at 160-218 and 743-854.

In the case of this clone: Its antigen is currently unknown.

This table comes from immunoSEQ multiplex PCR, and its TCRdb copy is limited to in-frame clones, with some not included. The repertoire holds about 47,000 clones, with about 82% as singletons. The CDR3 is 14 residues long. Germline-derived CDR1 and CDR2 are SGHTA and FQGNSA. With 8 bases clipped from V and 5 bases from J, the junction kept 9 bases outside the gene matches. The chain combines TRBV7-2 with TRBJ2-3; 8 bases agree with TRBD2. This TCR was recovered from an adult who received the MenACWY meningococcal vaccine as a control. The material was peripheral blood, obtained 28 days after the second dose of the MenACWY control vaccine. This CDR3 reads CASRRGGDLDTQYF. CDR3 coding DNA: TGTGCCAGCCGTCGGGGGGGGGATCTAGATACGCAGTATTTT.